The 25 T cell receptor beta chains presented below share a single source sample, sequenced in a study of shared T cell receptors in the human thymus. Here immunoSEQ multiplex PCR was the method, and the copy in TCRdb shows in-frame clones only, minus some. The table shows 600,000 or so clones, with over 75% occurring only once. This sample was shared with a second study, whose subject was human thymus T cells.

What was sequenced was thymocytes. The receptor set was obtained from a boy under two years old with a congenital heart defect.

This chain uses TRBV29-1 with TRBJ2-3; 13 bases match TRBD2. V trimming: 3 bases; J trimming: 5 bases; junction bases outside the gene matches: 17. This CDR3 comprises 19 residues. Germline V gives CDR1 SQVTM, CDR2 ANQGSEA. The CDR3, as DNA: TGCAGCGTTGATAGGGACAGGGGAACTAGCGGGGGGGTGCAAGATACGCAGTATTTT. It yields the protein CSVDRDRGTSGGVQDTQYF.

The CDR3 here is CSVDSSGGTSTDTQYF. The CDR3 DNA sequence: TGCAGCGTTGATTCTAGCGGGGGGACTAGCACAGATACGCAGTATTTT. The V call is TRBV29-1, the J call TRBJ2-3, with TRBD2 identical over 11 bases. CDR3 length: 16 amino acids. V lost 3 bases, J lost 0 bases, and 5 bases stayed unmatched. Germline V CDR1 and CDR2: SQVTM, ANQGSEA.

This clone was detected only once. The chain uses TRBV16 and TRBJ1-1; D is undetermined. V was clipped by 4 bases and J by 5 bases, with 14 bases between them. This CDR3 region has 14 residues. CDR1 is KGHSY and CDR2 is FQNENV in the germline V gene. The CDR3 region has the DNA TGTGCCAGCAGCCCTCCGGGGTCGGAGACTGAAGCTTTCTTT. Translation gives CASSPPGSETEAFF.

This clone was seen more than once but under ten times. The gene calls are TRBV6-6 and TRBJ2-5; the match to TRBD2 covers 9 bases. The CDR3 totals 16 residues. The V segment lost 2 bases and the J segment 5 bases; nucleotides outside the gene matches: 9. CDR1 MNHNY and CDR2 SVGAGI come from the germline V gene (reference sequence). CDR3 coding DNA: TGTGCCAGCAGTTACGGGCGGGAGGGCCAGGGGGAGACCCAGTACTTC. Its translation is CASSYGREGQGETQYF.

CDR3 DNA: TGCGCCAGCAGCTCCTCCTCGGGTCGCTCCTACAATGAGCAGTTCTTC. Protein sequence: CASSSSSGRSYNEQFF. The chain combines TRBV5-1 with TRBJ2-1; D is ambiguous. CDR1 and CDR2 from the germline V gene are SGHRS and YFSETQ. This CDR3 spans 16 amino acids. V was cut by 3 bases and J by 0 bases, with 13 bases left in between.

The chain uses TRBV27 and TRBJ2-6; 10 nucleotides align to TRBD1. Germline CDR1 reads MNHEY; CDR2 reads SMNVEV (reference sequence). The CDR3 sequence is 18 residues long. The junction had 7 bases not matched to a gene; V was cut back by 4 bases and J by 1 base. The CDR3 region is CASSSGTGVRSGANVLTF. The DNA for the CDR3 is TGTGCCAGCAGTTCCGGGACAGGGGTGCGATCTGGGGCCAACGTCCTGACTTTC.

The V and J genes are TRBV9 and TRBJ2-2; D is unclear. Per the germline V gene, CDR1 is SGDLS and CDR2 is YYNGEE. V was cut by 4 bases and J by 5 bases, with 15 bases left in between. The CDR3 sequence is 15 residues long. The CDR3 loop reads CASSLGLVGTGELFF. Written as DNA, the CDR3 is TGTGCCAGCAGCCTCGGGTTAGTTGGGACCGGGGAGCTGTTTTTT.

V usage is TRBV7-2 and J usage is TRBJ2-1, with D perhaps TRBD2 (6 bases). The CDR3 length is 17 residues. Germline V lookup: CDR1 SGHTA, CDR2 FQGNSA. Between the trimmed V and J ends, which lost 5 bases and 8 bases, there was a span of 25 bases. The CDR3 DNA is TGTGCCAGCAGCATTAAACGAGCGGGCTCGGAGGTGGATGAGCAGTTCTTC. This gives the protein CASSIKRAGSEVDEQFF.

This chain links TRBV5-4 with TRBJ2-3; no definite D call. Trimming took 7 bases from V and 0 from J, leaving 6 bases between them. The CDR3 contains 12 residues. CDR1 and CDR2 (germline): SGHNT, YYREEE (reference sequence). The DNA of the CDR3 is TGTGCCAGCGCGAAAAGCACAGATACGCAGTATTTT. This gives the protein CASAKSTDTQYF. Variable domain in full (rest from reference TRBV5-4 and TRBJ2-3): ETGVTQSPTHLIKTRGQQVTLRCSSQSGHNTVSWYQQALGQGPQFIFQYYREEENGRGNFPPRFSGLQFPNYSSELNVNALELDDSALYLCASAKSTDTQYFGPGTRLTVL.

The CDR3 loop reads CASSQEASGRALVADTQYF. DNA of the CDR3: TGCGCCAGCAGCCAAGAAGCTAGCGGGAGGGCCCTGGTTGCAGATACGCAGTATTTT. The chain carries TRBV4-1 and TRBJ2-3, with TRBD2 matching over 12 bases. CDR1 and CDR2 from the germline V gene are MGHRA and YSYEKL. The CDR3 loop spans 19 amino acids. The V gene end was trimmed by 0 bases and the J gene end by 4 bases; junction bases not matched to a gene: 11.

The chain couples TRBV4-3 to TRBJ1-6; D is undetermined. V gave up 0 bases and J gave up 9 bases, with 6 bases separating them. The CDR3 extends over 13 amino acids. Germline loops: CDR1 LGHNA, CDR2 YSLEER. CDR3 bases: TGCGCCAGCAGCCAAGATCGGGTTTCACCCCTCCACTTT. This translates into CASSQDRVSPLHF.

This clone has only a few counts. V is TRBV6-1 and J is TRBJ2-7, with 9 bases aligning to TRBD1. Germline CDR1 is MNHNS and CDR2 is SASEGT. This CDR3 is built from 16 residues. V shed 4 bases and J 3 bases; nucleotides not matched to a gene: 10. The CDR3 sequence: CASSGSWDRAFYEQYF. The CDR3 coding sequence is TGTGCCAGCAGTGGCAGTTGGGACAGGGCGTTCTACGAGCAGTACTTC.

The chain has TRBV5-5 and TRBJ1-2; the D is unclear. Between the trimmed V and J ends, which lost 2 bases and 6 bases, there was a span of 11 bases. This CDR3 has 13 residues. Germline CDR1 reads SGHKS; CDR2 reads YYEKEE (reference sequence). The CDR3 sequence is CASSFRRDHGYTF. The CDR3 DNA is TGTGCCAGCAGCTTCCGGAGGGATCATGGCTACACCTTC.

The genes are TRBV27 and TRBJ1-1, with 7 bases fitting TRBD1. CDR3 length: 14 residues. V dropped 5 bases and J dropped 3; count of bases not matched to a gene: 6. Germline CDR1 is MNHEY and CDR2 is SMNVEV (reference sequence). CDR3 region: CASSPTGPDTEAFF. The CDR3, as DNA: TGTGCCAGCAGTCCGACAGGGCCGGACACTGAAGCTTTCTTT.

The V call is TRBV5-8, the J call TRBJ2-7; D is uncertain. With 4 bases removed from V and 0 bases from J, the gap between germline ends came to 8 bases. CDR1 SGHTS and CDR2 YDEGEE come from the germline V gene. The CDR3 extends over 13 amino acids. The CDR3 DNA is TGTGCCAGCAGCCCGACACACTCCTACGAGCAGTACTTC. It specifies CASSPTHSYEQYF.

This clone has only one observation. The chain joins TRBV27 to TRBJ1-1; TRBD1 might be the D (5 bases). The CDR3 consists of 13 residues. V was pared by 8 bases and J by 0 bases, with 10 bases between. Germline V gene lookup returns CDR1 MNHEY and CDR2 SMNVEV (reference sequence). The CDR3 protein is CASRRGMNTEAFF. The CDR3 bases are TGTGCCAGCCGGCGGGGGATGAACACTGAAGCTTTCTTT.

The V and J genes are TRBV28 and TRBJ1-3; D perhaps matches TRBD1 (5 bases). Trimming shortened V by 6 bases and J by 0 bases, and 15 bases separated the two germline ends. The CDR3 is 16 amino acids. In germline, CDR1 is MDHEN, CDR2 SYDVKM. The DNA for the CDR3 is TGTGCCAGCAGGTCCCGTGGGGCTTTCTCTGGAAACACCATATATTTT. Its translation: CASRSRGAFSGNTIYF.

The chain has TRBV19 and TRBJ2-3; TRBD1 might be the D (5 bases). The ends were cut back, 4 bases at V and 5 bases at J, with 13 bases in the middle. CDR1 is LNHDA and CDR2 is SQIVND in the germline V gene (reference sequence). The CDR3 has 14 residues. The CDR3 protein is CASSTDWGGDTQYF. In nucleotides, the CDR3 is TGTGCCAGTAGTACCGACTGGGGCGGAGATACGCAGTATTTT.

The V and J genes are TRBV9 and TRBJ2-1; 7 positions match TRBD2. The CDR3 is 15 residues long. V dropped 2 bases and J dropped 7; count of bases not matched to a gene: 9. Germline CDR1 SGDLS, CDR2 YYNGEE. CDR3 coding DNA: TGTGCCAGCAGCGTTGGCGGGAGATTGGGTAATGAGCAGTTCTTC. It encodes CASSVGGRLGNEQFF. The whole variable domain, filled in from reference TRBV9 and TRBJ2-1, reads DSGVTQTPKHLITATGQRVTLRCSPRSGDLSVYWYQQSLDQGLQFLIQYYNGEERAKGNILERFSAQQFPDLHSELNLSSLELGDSALYFCASSVGGRLGNEQFFGPGTRLTVL.

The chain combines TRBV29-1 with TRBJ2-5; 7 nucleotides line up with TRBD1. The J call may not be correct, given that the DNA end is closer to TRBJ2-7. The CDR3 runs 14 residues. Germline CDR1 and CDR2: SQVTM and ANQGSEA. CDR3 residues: CSAKPGQETYEQYF. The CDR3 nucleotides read TGCAGCGCAAAGCCCGGACAGGAGACCTACGAGCAGTACTTC.

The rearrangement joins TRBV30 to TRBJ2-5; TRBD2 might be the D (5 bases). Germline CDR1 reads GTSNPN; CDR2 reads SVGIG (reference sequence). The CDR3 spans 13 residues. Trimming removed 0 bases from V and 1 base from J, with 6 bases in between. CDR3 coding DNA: TGTGCCTGGAGTGTACGGGGCCAAGAGACCCAGTACTTC. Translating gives CAWSVRGQETQYF.

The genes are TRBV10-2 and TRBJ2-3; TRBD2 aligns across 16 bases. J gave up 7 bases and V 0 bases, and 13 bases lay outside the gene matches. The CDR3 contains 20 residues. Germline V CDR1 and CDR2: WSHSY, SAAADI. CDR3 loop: CASSESGLAGGPPVAHTQYF. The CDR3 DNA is TGCGCCAGCAGTGAGTCGGGACTAGCGGGGGGGCCCCCCGTAGCTCATACGCAGTATTTT.

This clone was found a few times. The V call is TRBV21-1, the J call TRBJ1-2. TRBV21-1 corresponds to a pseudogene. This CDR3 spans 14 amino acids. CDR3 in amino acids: CASSTRVANYGYTF. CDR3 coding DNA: TGTGCCAGCAGCACCCGGGTAGCTAACTATGGCTACACCTTC.

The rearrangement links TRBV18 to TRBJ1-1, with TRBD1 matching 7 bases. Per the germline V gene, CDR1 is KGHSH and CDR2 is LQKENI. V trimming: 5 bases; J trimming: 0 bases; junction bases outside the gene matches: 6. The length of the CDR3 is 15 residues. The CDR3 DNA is TGTGCCAGCTCAGAGACAGGGAAGGTGAACACTGAAGCTTTCTTT. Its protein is CASSETGKVNTEAFF.

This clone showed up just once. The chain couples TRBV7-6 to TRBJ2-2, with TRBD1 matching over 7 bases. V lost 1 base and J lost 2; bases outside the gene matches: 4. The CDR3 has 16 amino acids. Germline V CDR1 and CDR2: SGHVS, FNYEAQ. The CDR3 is CASSLVDRANTGELFF. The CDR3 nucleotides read TGTGCCAGCAGCTTAGTAGACAGGGCAAACACCGGGGAGCTGTTTTTT.